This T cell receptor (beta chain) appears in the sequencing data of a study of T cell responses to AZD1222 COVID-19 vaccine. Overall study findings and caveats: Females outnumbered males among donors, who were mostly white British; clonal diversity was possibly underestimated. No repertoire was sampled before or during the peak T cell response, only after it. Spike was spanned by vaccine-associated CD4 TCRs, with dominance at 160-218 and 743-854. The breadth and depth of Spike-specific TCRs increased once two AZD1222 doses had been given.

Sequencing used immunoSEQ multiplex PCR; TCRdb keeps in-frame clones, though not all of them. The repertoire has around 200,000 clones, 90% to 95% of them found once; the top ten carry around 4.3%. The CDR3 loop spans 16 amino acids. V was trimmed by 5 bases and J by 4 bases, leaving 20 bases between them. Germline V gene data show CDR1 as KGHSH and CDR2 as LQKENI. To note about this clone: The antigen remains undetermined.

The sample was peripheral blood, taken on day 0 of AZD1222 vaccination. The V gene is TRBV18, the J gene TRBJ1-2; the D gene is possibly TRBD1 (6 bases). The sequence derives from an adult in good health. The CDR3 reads CASSSMGQNSPYGYTF. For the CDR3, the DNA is TGTGCCAGCTCAAGTATGGGACAAAACTCCCCCTATGGCTACACCTTC. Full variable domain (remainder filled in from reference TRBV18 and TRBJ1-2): NAGVMQNPRHLVRRRGQEARLRCSPMKGHSHVYWYRQLPEEGLKFMVYLQKENIIDESGMPKERFSAEFPKEGPSILRIQQVVRGDSAAYFCASSSMGQNSPYGYTFGSGTRLTVV.